The rows below give T cell receptor beta chains drawn from one sample of a study of T cell changes during pregnancy in multiple sclerosis. Some clones are missing from TCRdb's copy, which holds only in-frame ones; the method was immunoSEQ multiplex PCR. The data contain under 50,000 clones, 90% to 95% of them singletons. The sequences come from CD8+ T cells from peripheral blood mononuclear cells, collected in the first trimester of pregnancy. The receptors come from a female donor with multiple sclerosis, enrolled in a pregnancy study. Both conserved end residues are part of each CDR3. Each record gives: D gene, clone size, V gene, J gene, CDR3 DNA, CDR3 protein. The D gene is left open where the match is weak. Part of the rows lack a size; the others show once, few, many or a class for expanded clones.

d_call: .; clone_size: .; v_call: TRBV2; j_call: TRBJ1-1; cdr3_nt: TGTGCCAGCAGTGAGTACTTGATCGGGACTGAAGCTTTCTTT; cdr3_aa: CASSEYLIGTEAFF
d_call: TRBD1; clone_size: .; v_call: TRBV7-2; j_call: TRBJ2-7; cdr3_nt: TGTGCCAGCAGCGCAGGGGGCCCGGGCTACGAGCAGTACTTC; cdr3_aa: CASSAGGPGYEQYF
d_call: .; clone_size: .; v_call: TRBV9; j_call: TRBJ2-5; cdr3_nt: TGTGCCAGCAGCCCTCGGGGAGAGACCCAGTACTTC; cdr3_aa: CASSPRGETQYF
d_call: TRBD2; clone_size: .; v_call: TRBV10-3; j_call: TRBJ2-7; cdr3_nt: TGTGCCATCCGTACCCCCAGCGCGGGAGAGGCCTACGAGCAGTACTTC; cdr3_aa: CAIRTPSAGEAYEQYF
d_call: .; clone_size: few; v_call: TRBV7-9; j_call: TRBJ1-1; cdr3_nt: TGTGCCAGCAGCCAACTAGGGAACACTGAAGCTTTCTTT; cdr3_aa: CASSQLGNTEAFF
d_call: .; clone_size: .; v_call: TRBV11-2; j_call: TRBJ1-6; cdr3_nt: TGTGCCAGCAGCTGGGGGGGGTGGGCAACCTATAATTCACCCCTCCACTTT; cdr3_aa: CASSWGGWATYNSPLHF
d_call: TRBD2; clone_size: .; v_call: TRBV4-1; j_call: TRBJ2-5; cdr3_nt: TGCGCCAGCAGCCAAGATCTAGCGGGGGCTGGGGGGGAGACCCAGTACTTC; cdr3_aa: CASSQDLAGAGGETQYF
d_call: TRBD2; clone_size: .; v_call: TRBV6-5; j_call: TRBJ2-7; cdr3_nt: TGTGCCAGCAGTTCTGGACTAGCGGGAGCTATCTACGAGCAGTACTTC; cdr3_aa: CASSSGLAGAIYEQYF
d_call: .; clone_size: .; v_call: TRBV6-1; j_call: TRBJ1-1; cdr3_nt: TGTGCCAGCAGTGAATCTCTACAGGGGAACACTGAAGCTTTCTTT; cdr3_aa: CASSESLQGNTEAFF
d_call: .; clone_size: .; v_call: TRBV19; j_call: TRBJ2-1; cdr3_nt: TGTGCCAGTAGTATAGCCCTCCGCACTAGGAATGAGCAGTTCTTC; cdr3_aa: CASSIALRTRNEQFF
d_call: .; clone_size: .; v_call: TRBV2; j_call: TRBJ1-2; cdr3_nt: TGTGCCAGCAGGGAGCCACAGGGTGGTGGCTACACCTTC; cdr3_aa: CASREPQGGGYTF
d_call: .; clone_size: .; v_call: TRBV7-9; j_call: TRBJ2-1; cdr3_nt: TGTGCCAGCAGCGGGAGCAATGAGCAGTTCTTC; cdr3_aa: CASSGSNEQFF
d_call: TRBD1; clone_size: .; v_call: TRBV7-6; j_call: TRBJ2-7; cdr3_nt: TGTGCCAGCAAGGGACAGTCCTACGAGCAGTACTTC; cdr3_aa: CASKGQSYEQYF
d_call: .; clone_size: .; v_call: TRBV28; j_call: TRBJ2-2; cdr3_nt: TGTGCCAGCAGCTACACCGGGGAGCTGTTTTTT; cdr3_aa: CASSYTGELFF
d_call: TRBD2; clone_size: .; v_call: TRBV27; j_call: TRBJ2-1; cdr3_nt: TGTGCCAGCAGTTTGGGACTAGCGGCCTCCTACAATGAGCAGTTCTTC; cdr3_aa: CASSLGLAASYNEQFF
d_call: TRBD2; clone_size: .; v_call: TRBV4-1; j_call: TRBJ2-3; cdr3_nt: TGCGCCAGCAGCCCCGGGGGGGCGGGTGAAGCAGATACGCAGTATTTT; cdr3_aa: CASSPGGAGEADTQYF
d_call: TRBD2; clone_size: .; v_call: TRBV27; j_call: TRBJ2-7; cdr3_nt: TGTGCCAGCACCGAGAGGGGGACTAGCGGGAGAGGCGAGCAGTACTTC; cdr3_aa: CASTERGTSGRGEQYF
d_call: .; clone_size: .; v_call: TRBV4-1; j_call: TRBJ2-1; cdr3_nt: TGCGCCAGCAGCCGGGGACTTAATGAGCAGTTCTTC; cdr3_aa: CASSRGLNEQFF
d_call: .; clone_size: once; v_call: TRBV30; j_call: TRBJ2-7; cdr3_nt: TGTGCCTGGAGTCTAATCGGAGGGTTGGAGCAGTACTTC; cdr3_aa: CAWSLIGGLEQYF
d_call: TRBD1; clone_size: .; v_call: TRBV11-2; j_call: TRBJ2-7; cdr3_nt: TGTGCCAGCAGTCCGACAGGGCCCCTGTCCCCCAGCTCCTACGAGCAGTACTTC; cdr3_aa: CASSPTGPLSPSSYEQYF
d_call: .; clone_size: .; v_call: TRBV27; j_call: TRBJ1-5; cdr3_nt: TGTGCCAGCAGTTTGGGAAAGGGAGGGAATCAGCCCCAGCATTTT; cdr3_aa: CASSLGKGGNQPQHF
d_call: .; clone_size: .; v_call: TRBV2; j_call: TRBJ1-2; cdr3_nt: TGTGCCAGCACATCGAGGCGGGGGGCGGATGGCTACACCTTC; cdr3_aa: CASTSRRGADGYTF
d_call: .; clone_size: .; v_call: TRBV27; j_call: TRBJ2-5; cdr3_nt: TGTGCCAGCAGTGCCCTCCGGGACTTAGGGGAGACCCAGTACTTC; cdr3_aa: CASSALRDLGETQYF
d_call: TRBD1; clone_size: .; v_call: TRBV30; j_call: TRBJ2-1; cdr3_nt: TGTGCCTGGAGTGGGACAGGGTACAATGAGCAGTTCTTC; cdr3_aa: CAWSGTGYNEQFF
d_call: TRBD1; clone_size: .; v_call: TRBV6-1; j_call: TRBJ2-2; cdr3_nt: TGTGCCAGCAGTGAATACTCGGGGACAGCGAACACCGGGGAGCTGTTTTTT; cdr3_aa: CASSEYSGTANTGELFF
d_call: TRBD1; clone_size: .; v_call: TRBV6-5; j_call: TRBJ1-1; cdr3_nt: TGTGCCAGCAGTCCAAACGACAGGGCAGAAGCTTTCTTT; cdr3_aa: CASSPNDRAEAFF
d_call: TRBD2; clone_size: .; v_call: TRBV28; j_call: TRBJ2-1; cdr3_nt: TGTGCCAGCAGTTTTCCCGCTAGCGGGAGTTCCAATGAGCAGTTCTTC; cdr3_aa: CASSFPASGSSNEQFF